This T cell receptor beta chain derives from a study of T cells expressing NK-cell markers (dated by TCRdb to the early 2020s). In the study overall: TCR beta-chain repertoires were profiled in sorted CD3+CD56+NKG2C+, CD3+CD56+NKG2C- and CD3+CD56-NKG2C+ T-cell subsets from several donors. Among the eight sequenced donors, seven were HCMV-seropositive and one was HCMV-seronegative. The eight sequenced donors were randomly selected healthy volunteers, three men and five women. Libraries were sequenced as 2 x 150 bp reads on Illumina HiSeq 2000/2500, MiSeq or NextSeq. Here is what the overall study found, with its caveats: In over five donors, the dominant CD3+CD56+NKG2C+ clonotypes were among the top 10 CD8+ clonotypes and accounted for about 1.0-7.0% of CD8+ T cells. Whether the expanded NKG2C-expressing T cell clones were specific for HCMV antigens was left unclear. Those dominant clonotypes were again the most abundant among CD3+CD56-NKG2C+ cells in a few donors, at roughly 28.3-65%.

The data were produced on an Illumina HiSeq 2000. 5'RACE template switching, by which a universal primer site and unique molecular identifiers were added, was used to make TCR beta cDNA libraries. cDNA synthesis was primed from the TCR beta constant segment, followed by two successive PCR amplification steps. Processing in the source paper ran as follows. MIGEC handled demultiplexing of the reads and grouping by UMI, while MiTCR was used to assemble and quantify clonotypes. Only TCR cDNA sequences supported by at least two reads were kept to exclude erroneous sequences. The tcR package was used for downstream repertoire analysis, with clonotypes matched between fractions based on CDR3 nucleotide sequence plus V segment. VDJmatch was used to annotate antigen specificity against VDJdb, with one amino acid substitution in CDR3 permitted. After TCRdb reprocessed the reads, each CDR3 protein sequence was kept as one row, without DNA. The V and J calls and clone size are TCRdb's, not the authors'. The data table for this sample lists about 150,000 distinct CDR3 sequences. The biggest ten clones account for 12% of the sample.

About this clonotype: Its antigen is currently not known.

HCMV serostatus was determined by detecting HCMV-specific IgG in serum with a commercial ELISA kit. Peripheral blood mononuclear cells were isolated from blood by Ficoll density gradient centrifugation. The germline V gene provides CDR1 KGHDR and CDR2 SFDVKD. Counted from cysteine to phenylalanine, this CDR3 has 21 amino acids. No DNA accompanies this entry. The sequence links TRBV24-1 to TRBJ2-3; as DNA is missing, the TRBD1 call by TCRdb cannot be tested. This receptor was obtained from a man aged 18 to 29 in good health. Donor details come from another sample of the same person, matched by shared clones. The sample taken for sequencing was blood T cells: a sorted CD56 or NKG2C T cell subset, CD4+ or CD8+ T cells, or bulk PBMC T cells (not recorded which). The CDR3 amino acid sequence is: CATSDFPPGQGVEASTDTQYF.